The following is a T cell receptor beta chain sequence with its context. Its antigen is not known. Produced via immunoSEQ multiplex PCR; TCRdb's table is partial and in-frame only. The sample holds 45,000 to 60,000 clones, about 88% seen once. Trimming removed 0 bases from V and 1 base from J, with 9 bases in between. Germline V gene lookup returns CDR1 LGHNA and CDR2 YNFKEQ. The CDR3 has 15 residues. The sample originates from a study of siplizumab effects on memory and regulatory T cells. Broader study findings: Alloreactive sequences tracing back to unstimulated CD4+ memory cells fell significantly with siplizumab. Researchers did not confirm the suppressive function of proliferating Tregs from siplizumab cultures. Both greater diversity than memory cells and a major contribution to the alloresponse seemed to characterize naive T cells.

Sequencing was done on a sample of naive CD8+ T cells sorted from blood. The TCR comes from a human donor in good health. V gene TRBV4-2 combines with J gene TRBJ2-5; no definite D call. The CDR3 coding sequence is TGTGCCAGCAGCCAAGAAGGGCCTAGCCAAGAGACCCAGTACTTC. Protein: CASSQEGPSQETQYF.